This T cell receptor (beta chain) was found in a study of blood T cells in healthy people across ages. The authors ran a second PCR of 7 to 11 cycles using a sample-barcoded 5' primer and a J-beta primer mix. MiXCR, run by TCRdb on the 5' RACE reads, gives a single entry per CDR3 protein. This sample has 650,000 to 1,000,000 distinct CDR3 sequences, with about 36% found just once. This clonotype was recorded a few times. Germline V gene sequence: CDR1 SGHRS, CDR2 YFSETQ. The CDR3 runs to 15 residues. The V and J ends lost 1 base and 6 bases, in that order; junction bases with no gene match: 9. Sequencing was carried out using blood. This chain joins TRBV5-1 and TRBJ1-2; 7 bases match TRBD1. The receptor was isolated from a man aged 18 to 35 in good health. CDR3 sequence reads: CASSLNLDRADGYTF. CDR3 DNA sequence: TGCGCCAGCAGCTTGAACCTCGACAGGGCGGATGGCTACACCTTC.